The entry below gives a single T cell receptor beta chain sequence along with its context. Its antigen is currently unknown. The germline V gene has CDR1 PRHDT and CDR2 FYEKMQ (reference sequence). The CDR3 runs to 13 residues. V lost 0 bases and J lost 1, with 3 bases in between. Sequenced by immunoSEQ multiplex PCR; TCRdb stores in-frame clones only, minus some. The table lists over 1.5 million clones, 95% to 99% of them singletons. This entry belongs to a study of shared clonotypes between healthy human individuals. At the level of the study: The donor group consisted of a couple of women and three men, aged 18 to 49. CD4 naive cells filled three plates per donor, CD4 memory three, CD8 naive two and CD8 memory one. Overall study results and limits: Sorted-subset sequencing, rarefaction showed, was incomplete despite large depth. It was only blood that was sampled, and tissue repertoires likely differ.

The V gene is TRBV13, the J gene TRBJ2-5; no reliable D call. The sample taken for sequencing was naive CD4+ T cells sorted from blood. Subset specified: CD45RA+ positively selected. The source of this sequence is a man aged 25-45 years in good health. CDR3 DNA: TGTGCCAGCAGCTTAGGAAGCCAAGAGACCCAGTACTTC. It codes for CASSLGSQETQYF.